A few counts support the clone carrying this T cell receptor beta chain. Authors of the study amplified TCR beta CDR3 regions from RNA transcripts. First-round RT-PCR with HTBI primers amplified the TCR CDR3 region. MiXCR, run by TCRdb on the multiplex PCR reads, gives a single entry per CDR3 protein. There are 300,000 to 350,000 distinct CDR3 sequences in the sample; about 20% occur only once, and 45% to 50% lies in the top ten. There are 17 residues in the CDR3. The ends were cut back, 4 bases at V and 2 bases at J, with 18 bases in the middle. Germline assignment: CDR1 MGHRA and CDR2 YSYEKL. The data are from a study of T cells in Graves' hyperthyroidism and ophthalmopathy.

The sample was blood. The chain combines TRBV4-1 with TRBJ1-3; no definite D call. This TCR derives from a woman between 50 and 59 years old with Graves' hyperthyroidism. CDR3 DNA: TGCGCCAGCAGCCGGGAGCCGGCTCGGAGGCCTGGAAACACCATATATTTT. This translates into CASSREPARRPGNTIYF.